This T cell receptor (beta chain) was retrieved from a study of T cells after yellow fever vaccination. With 5 bases removed from V and 3 bases from J, the gap between germline ends came to 8 bases. Germline CDR1 reads SGHRS; CDR2 reads YFSETQ. The length of the CDR3 is 12 residues. This clonotype was observed a few times. TCR cDNA, made by 5'RACE template switching, carried an added universal primer site and UMIs. TCRdb reanalysed the 5' RACE reads using MiXCR and keeps one entry per CDR3 protein. The sample has approximately 300,000 distinct CDR3 sequences, approximately 11% seen once; the top ten hold 2.5% to 4%.

This chain joins TRBV5-1 and TRBJ2-5, with D hard to call. Sequences were derived from CD4+ T cells sorted from PBMCs, sampled 45 days after the yellow fever booster vaccination. The sequence was collected from a man aged 18 to 29 who received the YFV17D yellow fever vaccine. The CDR3 is CASSRLEETQYF. CDR3 in DNA: TGCGCCAGCAGTCGATTGGAAGAGACCCAGTACTTC. Drawing the rest from reference TRBV5-1 and TRBJ2-5, the complete variable domain is KAGVTQTPRYLIKTRGQQVTLSCSPISGHRSVSWYQQTPGQGLQFLFEYFSETQRNKGNFPGRFSGRQFSNSRSEMNVSTLELGDSALYLCASSRLEETQYFGPGTRLLVL.